One sample yielded the 17 T cell receptor beta chains listed below, sequenced in a study of T cells in Graves' hyperthyroidism and ophthalmopathy. Template material for amplifying TCR beta CDR3 regions consisted of RNA transcripts. TCR CDR3 underwent first-round RT-PCR with the HTBI primer set. TCRdb reprocessed the multiplex PCR reads via MiXCR and lists one record per CDR3 protein. The repertoire has under 450,000 distinct CDR3 sequences, around 16% of them found once; the top ten carry roughly an eighth. The sample taken for sequencing was blood. These receptor sequences come from a woman aged 18-29 years with Graves' hyperthyroidism.

This chain joins TRBV6-1 and TRBJ1-2, with 9 bases that match TRBD1. The CDR3 covers 14 residues. Looked up from germline, CDR1 is MNHNS and CDR2 is SASEGT. V was clipped by 7 bases and J by 1 base; unmatched bases: 4. The CDR3 DNA reads TGTGCCAGCATGGGGACAGGGTTTAACTATGGCTACACCTTC. It codes for CASMGTGFNYGYTF.

Ten or more counts support this clonotype. The junction differs from germline at one of its ends, possibly a read error. The chain has TRBV6-2 or TRBV6-3 and TRBJ2-1; 14 bases are shared with TRBD2. Germline CDR1 and CDR2: MNHEY and SVGEGT. The CDR3 contains 17 residues. The CDR3 spells CASSHGLAGGSDNEQFF. In DNA, the CDR3 is TGTGCCAGCAGTCACGGACTAGCGGGGGGCTCCGACAATGAGCAGTTCTTC.

This clonotype was picked up many times. V gene TRBV5-1 combines with J gene TRBJ1-1; D unclear. Between the trimmed V and J ends, which lost 4 bases and 0 bases, there was a span of 4 bases. The CDR3 length is 12 residues. CDR1 and CDR2 (germline): SGHRS, YFSETQ. The CDR3 nucleotides read TGCGCCAGCAGCCATTTGAACACTGAAGCTTTCTTT. It specifies CASSHLNTEAFF.

The sample holds many counts of this clonotype. The chain employs TRBV11-2 and TRBJ1-6; unclear D gene. Trimming removed 2 bases from V and 7 bases from J, with 18 bases in between. The CDR3 has 17 residues. Germline assignment: CDR1 SGHAT and CDR2 FQNNGV. The DNA of the CDR3 is TGTGCCAGCAGCTTACGCCCTCATGCGCCTTTCAATTCACCCCTCCACTTT. It encodes CASSLRPHAPFNSPLHF.

The CDR3 coding sequence is TGTGCCAGCAGTTACTCGGGTCTAGCGGGCTACAATGAGCAGTTCTTC. Translation gives CASSYSGLAGYNEQFF. This chain connects TRBV6-5 to TRBJ2-1; 8 bases fit TRBD2. V trimming: 0 bases; J trimming: 3 bases; junction bases outside the gene matches: 4. CDR1 is MNHEY and CDR2 is SVGAGI in the germline V gene. The CDR3 has 16 residues.

The table lists this clonotype with a few counts. This may arise from a read error, as a much more abundant clone is one base away. V gene TRBV20-1 combines with J gene TRBJ2-6; a weak D match, TRBD2 (7 bases). Trimming took off 0 bases at V and 2 bases at J, with 17 bases between the two ends. Germline CDR1 DFQATT, CDR2 SNEGSKA (reference sequence). The CDR3 extends over 18 amino acids. The CDR3 nucleotides read TGCAGTGCTAGAGATAGAGGGGGGGGGGCACCTGGGGCCAACGTCCTGACTTTC. Its translation is CSARDRGGGAPGANVLTF.

The gene calls are TRBV6-1 and TRBJ1-2; TRBD1 is a possible D gene (6 bases). CDR1 MNHNS and CDR2 SASEGT come from the germline V gene. V was pared by 5 bases and J by 7 bases, with 14 bases between. This CDR3 is 13 amino acids long. Here the CDR3 DNA reads TGTGCCAGCAGTCCCGGGGGGCAGAGTGGCTACACCTTC. Its protein product is CASSPGGQSGYTF.

The table lists this clonotype with many counts. The chain combines TRBV7-3 with TRBJ2-5; 11 nucleotides match TRBD2. The ends lost 5 bases at V and 4 bases at J; junction bases unmatched: 9. The germline V gene has CDR1 SGHTA and CDR2 FQGTGA. The CDR3 spans 16 residues. The CDR3, as DNA: TGTGCCAGCAGCCGCAACACCGGGACTAGCGGAGAGACCCAGTACTTC. Translation: CASSRNTGTSGETQYF.

The CDR3 region is CASSASGLRELFF. The CDR3 coding sequence is TGCGCCAGCAGTGCCTCGGGGTTGCGGGAGCTGTTTTTT. V and J are TRBV10-1 and TRBJ2-2; D may be TRBD2 (5 bases). The CDR3 sequence is 13 residues long. In germline, CDR1 is WNHNN, CDR2 SYGVQD (reference sequence). Trimming removed 4 bases at V and 9 bases at J, with 12 bases between.

The chain employs TRBV4-1 and TRBJ2-5; tentative D call: TRBD2 (5 bases). CDR1 and CDR2 from the germline V gene are MGHRA and YSYEKL. The V and J ends lost 1 base and 4 bases respectively, with 7 bases between them. The CDR3 is 13 residues long. The CDR3 sequence is CASSQGLLETQYF. CDR3 DNA sequence: TGCGCCAGCAGCCAAGGACTATTAGAGACCCAGTACTTC.

This clonotype came up many times. The chain is built from TRBV29-1 and TRBJ1-2, with D perhaps matching TRBD1 (6 bases). The germline V gene encodes CDR1 SQVTM and CDR2 ANQGSEA. This CDR3 region has 11 residues. V was shortened by 3 bases and J by 8 bases, with 10 bases between the two germline ends. The CDR3 sequence is CSVDSGDGYTF. CDR3 in DNA: TGCAGCGTTGATTCAGGGGACGGCTACACCTTC.

This rearrangement joins TRBV19 to TRBJ2-1; no clear D gene. The CDR3 consists of 11 residues. The V gene lost 6 bases and the J gene lost 5 bases, with 5 bases spanning the gap. Per the germline V gene, CDR1 is LNHDA and CDR2 is SQIVND (reference sequence). CDR3 residues: CASRVHNEQFF. Written as DNA, the CDR3 is TGTGCCAGTAGAGTGCACAATGAGCAGTTCTTC.

The chain joins TRBV10-3 to TRBJ2-3; 9 bases agree with TRBD2. From germline, CDR1 is ENHRY and CDR2 SYGVKD. This CDR3 has 16 residues. The trim removed 6 bases at V and 2 bases at J, leaving 9 bases unmatched. The CDR3 nucleotides read TGTGCCATCAGCTGGGCCCCTAGCGGGGTCACAGATACGCAGTATTTT. This sequence encodes CAISWAPSGVTDTQYF.

The chain joins TRBV7-9 to TRBJ1-6, with D hard to call. The CDR3 is made up of 13 amino acids. Trimming removed 5 bases from V and 7 bases from J, with 9 bases in between. Germline V gene sequence: CDR1 SEHNR, CDR2 FQNEAQ (reference sequence). The CDR3 DNA follows: TGTGCCAGCAGCCCAGCGCCCAATTCACCCCTCCACTTT. Its protein product is CASSPAPNSPLHF.

This clonotype has ten or more counts. The DNA of the CDR3 is TGTGCCAGCAGCCCAGGAGCGGAGGCTTTCTTT. Its protein is CASSPGAEAFF. The V gene is TRBV11-2, the J gene TRBJ1-1, with D unclear. From germline, CDR1 is SGHAT and CDR2 FQNNGV. There are 11 residues in the CDR3. Trimming removed 5 bases at V and 11 bases at J, with 12 bases between.

This clonotype has ten or more counts. The chain couples TRBV7-2 to TRBJ2-3; TRBD2 matches 10 bases. This CDR3 has 18 residues. The germline V gene has CDR1 SGHTA and CDR2 FQGNSA. V was clipped by 1 base and J by 0 bases; unmatched bases: 7. The CDR3 here is CASSLVRLAGASTDTQYF. CDR3 nucleotide sequence: TGTGCCAGCAGCTTAGTGCGACTAGCGGGCGCTAGCACAGATACGCAGTATTTT.

The chain couples TRBV20-1 to TRBJ1-1, with TRBD1 matching 10 bases. The CDR3 consists of 13 residues. After removal of 4 bases from V and 3 bases from J, the junction contained 2 bases not matched to a gene. Germline CDR1 reads DFQATT; CDR2 reads SNEGSKA (reference sequence). The chain's CDR3 is CSAIGTGDTEAFF. The CDR3 bases are TGCAGTGCTATCGGGACAGGGGACACTGAAGCTTTCTTT.